This T cell receptor (beta chain) was identified in a study of blood T cell repertoires in COVID-19. Across the study: Donors of Cohort 3 who recovered were those that had two negative PCRs, clearance, or symptom resolution. COVID-19 samples collected from the United States, Italy and Spain covered acute and convalescent phases. PBMCs, B-cell-depleted T cells, or T cells were the source of the cDNA or gDNA that made up the material.

The assay was immunoSEQ multiplex PCR, and TCRdb's table has in-frame clones only and misses some. The profile shows fewer than 250,000 clones, around 90% of them singletons. Germline V lookup: CDR1 SGDLS, CDR2 YYNGEE. Trimming left V 0 bases short and J 4 bases short, with 14 bases between. The CDR3 has 16 residues. The V call is TRBV9, the J call TRBJ1-3; no clear D. The sequenced material came from PBMCs or T cells enriched from blood (not recorded which). The TCR sequence derives from a young man in a cohort exposed to, infected with or recovered from COVID-19 (not recorded which). CDR3 amino acids: CASSVGGLGKGNTIYF. Written as DNA, the CDR3 is TGTGCCAGCAGCGTAGGAGGGTTAGGGAAAGGAAACACCATATATTTT.